This T cell receptor beta chain was identified in a study of blood T cell repertoires in COVID-19. Study-level information: Nucleic acid was either cDNA or gDNA, and it came from T cells, B-cell-depleted T cells, or PBMCs.

Original methodology: Estimates of nucleated cell counts were drawn from the amplification of reference gene primers. Sequenced by immunoSEQ multiplex PCR; TCRdb stores in-frame clones only, minus some. V, J and clone size were drawn from that table, and D and trimming were deduced from the DNA. The repertoire holds about 150,000 clones, with roughly 85% as singletons. The CDR3 totals 17 residues. Trimming took 0 bases from V and 0 from J, leaving 12 bases between them. The germline gives CDR1 LGHNA, CDR2 YNFKEQ. The sample comprised peripheral blood. The chain combines TRBV4-2 with TRBJ1-3; no clear D gene. This TCR was recovered from a man aged 70 or older with acute or convalescent COVID-19. DNA for the CDR3: TGTGCCAGCAGCCAAGATTTATCCGGGAGCTCTGGAAACACCATATATTTT. Encoded protein: CASSQDLSGSSGNTIYF.